This entry describes one T cell receptor beta chain. CDR3 size: 13 residues. Germline V CDR1 and CDR2: SQVTM, ANQGSEA. The V and J ends lost 7 bases and 1 base respectively, with 13 bases between them. The record originates from a study of blood T cell repertoires in COVID-19. Assay used: immunoSEQ multiplex PCR; TCRdb lists only in-frame clones, some missing. The table shows around 99,000 clones, with 70% to 80% occurring only once. Material for sequencing was peripheral blood. The rearrangement links TRBV29-1 to TRBJ1-1; tentative D call: TRBD1 (6 bases). The TCR comes from a woman aged 80 or over with active or convalescent COVID-19. The CDR3 nucleotides read TGCAGCGGAATTCGCAGGGGGAACACTGAAGCTTTCTTT. Its protein product is CSGIRRGNTEAFF.